A single sample gave rise to the 3 T cell receptor beta chains below, sequenced in a study of neoadjuvant anti-PD-1 for oral cavity cancer. Measured with immunoSEQ multiplex PCR; TCRdb has only the in-frame clones, and not every one. The profile covers about 15,000 clones, with under 40% appearing a single time and 35% to 50% taken by the ten largest. Described time point: after neoadjuvant nivolumab, at surgical resection. This specimen was tumor tissue, taken after nivolumab (anti-PD-1) treatment. The source of these receptors is a person between 40 and 85 years old with oral cavity squamous cell carcinoma.

This clone has just a few counts. This chain joins TRBV7-2 and TRBJ1-2, with a tentative D call TRBD1 (6 bases). Germline V CDR1 and CDR2: SGHTA, FQGNSA. The CDR3 is 12 residues long. The germline V and J ends were trimmed by 5 bases and 7 bases, with 11 bases remaining between them. The CDR3 region has the DNA TGTGCCAGCAGCGAGAACAGGGTTGGCTACACCTTC. It yields the protein CASSENRVGYTF.

The J gene is TRBJ1-2, the V gene TRBV6-6, with a weak D call TRBD1 (6 bases). This CDR3 spans 15 amino acids. Trimming stripped 0 bases from V and 4 bases from J, with 12 bases between. The germline CDR1 and CDR2 sequences are MNHNY and SVGAGI (reference sequence). In DNA form, the CDR3 reads TGTGCCAGCAGTTACTCGAAGGGGGTTATCTATGGCTACACCTTC. It yields the protein CASSYSKGVIYGYTF.

In its sample, this clone is medium-sized (0.01 to 0.1%). The chain has TRBV18 and TRBJ1-2; possible D gene TRBD1, 5 bases. V lost 0 bases, J lost 10 bases, and 9 bases lay in between. Per germline, CDR1 KGHSH and CDR2 LQKENI. CDR3 length equals 12 residues. CDR3 in DNA: TGTGCCAGCTCACCACCTGCAGGGACCTACACCTTC. Its protein is CASSPPAGTYTF.